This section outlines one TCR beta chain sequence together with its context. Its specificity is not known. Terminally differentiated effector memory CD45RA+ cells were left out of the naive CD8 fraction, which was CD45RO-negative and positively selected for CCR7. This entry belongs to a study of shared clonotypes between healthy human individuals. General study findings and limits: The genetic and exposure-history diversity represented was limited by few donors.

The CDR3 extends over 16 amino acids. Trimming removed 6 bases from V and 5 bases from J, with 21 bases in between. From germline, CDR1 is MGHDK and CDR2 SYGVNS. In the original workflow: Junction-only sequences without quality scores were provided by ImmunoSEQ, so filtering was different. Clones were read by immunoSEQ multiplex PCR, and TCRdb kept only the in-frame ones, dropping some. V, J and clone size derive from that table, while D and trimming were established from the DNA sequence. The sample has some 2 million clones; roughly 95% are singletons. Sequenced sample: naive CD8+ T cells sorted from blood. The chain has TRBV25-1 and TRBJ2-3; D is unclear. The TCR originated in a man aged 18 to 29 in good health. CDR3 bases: TGTGCCAGCAGATCCGTGGGTCGAAACCTTGTAGATACGCAGTATTTT. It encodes CASRSVGRNLVDTQYF.